The clone carrying this T cell receptor beta chain was detected only a few times. Antigen specificity is unknown. The data belong to a study of glioma-infiltrating T cells. Background on the study: Glioma patients had dexamethasone for six or fewer days before surgery.

Amplification of TCR alpha and beta CDR3 regions from RNA used iRepertoire nested multiplex PCR. TCRdb called the multiplex PCR reads again in MiXCR, with one record for every CDR3 protein. This sample has around 390,000 distinct CDR3 sequences, with 41% found just once. V dropped 4 bases and J dropped 3; count of bases not matched to a gene: 4. This CDR3 comprises 17 residues. Germline-derived CDR1 and CDR2 are LGHDT and YNNKEL (reference sequence). General study findings and limits: Gliomas, especially low-grade, showed above-expected tissue-blood divergence; non-neoplastic patients showed below. Patients with low tissue-blood divergence carried a signature set of shared blood CDR3 motifs. Very few CDR3 sequences were shared between tissue and blood.

The chain employs TRBV3-1 and TRBJ2-3, with TRBD2 matching 16 bases. The sequence derives from a human donor with low-grade glioma or glioblastoma, undergoing nonglioma brain surgery, or in good health (not recorded which). Sequencing was done on a sample of glioma tissue, nonneoplastic brain tissue, or PBMCs (not recorded which). For the CDR3, the DNA is TGTGCCAGCAGCCTCCCGGGACTAGCGGGAGGGACAGATACGCAGTATTTT. It translates to CASSLPGLAGGTDTQYF.